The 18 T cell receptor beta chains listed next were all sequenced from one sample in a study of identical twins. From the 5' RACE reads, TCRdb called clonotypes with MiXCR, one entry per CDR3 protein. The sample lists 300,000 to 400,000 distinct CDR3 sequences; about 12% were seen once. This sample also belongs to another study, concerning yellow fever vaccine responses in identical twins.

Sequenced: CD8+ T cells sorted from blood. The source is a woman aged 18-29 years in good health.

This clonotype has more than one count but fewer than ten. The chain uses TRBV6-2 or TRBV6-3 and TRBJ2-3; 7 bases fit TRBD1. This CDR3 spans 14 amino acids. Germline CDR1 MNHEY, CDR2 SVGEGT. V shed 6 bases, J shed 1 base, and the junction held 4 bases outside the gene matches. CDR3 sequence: CASRDRKGTDTQYF. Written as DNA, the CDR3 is TGTGCCAGCAGGGACAGGAAGGGCACAGATACGCAGTATTTT.

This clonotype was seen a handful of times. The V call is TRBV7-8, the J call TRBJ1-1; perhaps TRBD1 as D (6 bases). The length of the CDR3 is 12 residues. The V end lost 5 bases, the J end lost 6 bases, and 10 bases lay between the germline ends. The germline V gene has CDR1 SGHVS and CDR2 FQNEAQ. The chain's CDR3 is CASSQGQPEAFF. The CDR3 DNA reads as TGTGCCAGCAGCCAGGGGCAACCTGAAGCTTTCTTT.

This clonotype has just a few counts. The CDR3 sequence is CASSDGAGIVRELFF. CDR3 nucleotide sequence: TGTGCCAGCAGTGACGGGGCGGGAATCGTCCGGGAGCTGTTTTTT. The chain uses TRBV2 and TRBJ2-2, with D possibly being TRBD2 (6 bases). With 3 bases removed from V and 9 bases from J, the gap between germline ends came to 17 bases. This CDR3 has 15 residues. Germline V gives CDR1 SNHLY, CDR2 FYNNEI.

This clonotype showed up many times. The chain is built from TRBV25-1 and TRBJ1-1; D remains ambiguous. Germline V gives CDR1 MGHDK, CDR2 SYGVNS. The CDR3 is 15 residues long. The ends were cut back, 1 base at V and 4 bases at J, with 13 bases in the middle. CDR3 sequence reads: CASSEFGGSGTEAFF. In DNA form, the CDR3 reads TGTGCCAGCAGTGAATTCGGAGGGTCGGGCACTGAAGCTTTCTTT.

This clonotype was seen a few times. The DNA of the CDR3 is TGTGCCAGCAGCCCTCGGGACAGATCCCAAGAGACCCAGTACTTC. This sequence encodes CASSPRDRSQETQYF. The chain joins TRBV7-6 to TRBJ2-5; 7 nucleotides match TRBD1. CDR3 size: 15 residues. The germline V gene encodes CDR1 SGHVS and CDR2 FNYEAQ. With V trimmed by 5 bases and J by 1 base, 7 bases remained unmatched.

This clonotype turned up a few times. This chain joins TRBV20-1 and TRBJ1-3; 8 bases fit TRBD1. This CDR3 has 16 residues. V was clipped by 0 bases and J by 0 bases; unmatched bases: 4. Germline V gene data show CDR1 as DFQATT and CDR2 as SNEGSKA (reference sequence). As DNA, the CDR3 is TGCAGTGCTAGAGATGGGGGGACAGGCTCTGGAAACACCATATATTTT. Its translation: CSARDGGTGSGNTIYF.

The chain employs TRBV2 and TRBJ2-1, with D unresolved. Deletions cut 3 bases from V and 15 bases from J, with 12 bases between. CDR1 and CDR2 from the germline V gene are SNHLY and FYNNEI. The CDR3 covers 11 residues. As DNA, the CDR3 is TGTGCCAGCAGTGATAGGCCAGCGCTGTTCTTC. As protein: CASSDRPALFF.

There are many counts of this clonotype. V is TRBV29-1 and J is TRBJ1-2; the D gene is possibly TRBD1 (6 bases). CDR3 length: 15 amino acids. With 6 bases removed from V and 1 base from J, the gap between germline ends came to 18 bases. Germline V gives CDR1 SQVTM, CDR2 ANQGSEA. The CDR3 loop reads CSVGDMGRINYGYTF. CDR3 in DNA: TGCAGCGTCGGGGACATGGGGAGAATTAACTATGGCTACACCTTC.

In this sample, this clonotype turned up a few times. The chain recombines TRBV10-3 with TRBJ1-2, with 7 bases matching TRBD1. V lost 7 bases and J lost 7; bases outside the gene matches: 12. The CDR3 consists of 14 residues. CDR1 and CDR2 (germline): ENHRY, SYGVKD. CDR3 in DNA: TGTGCCATCACTTCCTCCGGGACAGAAGGTGGCTACACCTTC. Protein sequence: CAITSSGTEGGYTF.

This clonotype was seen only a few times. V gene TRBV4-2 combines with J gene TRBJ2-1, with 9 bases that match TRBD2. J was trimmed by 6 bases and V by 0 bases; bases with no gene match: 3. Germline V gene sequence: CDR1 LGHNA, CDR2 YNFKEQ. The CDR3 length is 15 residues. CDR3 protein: CASSQEGGRANEQFF. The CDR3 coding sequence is TGTGCCAGCAGCCAAGAGGGCGGGAGGGCCAATGAGCAGTTCTTC.

CDR3 loop: CASSYHSGVNTEAFF. The CDR3 coding sequence is TGTGCCAGCAGTTACCACAGCGGAGTGAACACTGAAGCTTTCTTT. The chain links TRBV6-5 to TRBJ1-1; D is unresolved. From germline, CDR1 is MNHEY and CDR2 SVGAGI. The CDR3 has 15 amino acids. V gave up 2 bases and J gave up 0 bases, with 10 bases separating them.

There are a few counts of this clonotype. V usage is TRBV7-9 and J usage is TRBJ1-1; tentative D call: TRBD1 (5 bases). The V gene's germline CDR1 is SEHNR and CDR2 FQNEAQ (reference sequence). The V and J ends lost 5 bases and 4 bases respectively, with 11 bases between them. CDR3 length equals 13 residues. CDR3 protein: CASSHPTATEAFF. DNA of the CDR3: TGTGCCAGCAGCCACCCGACAGCCACTGAAGCTTTCTTT.

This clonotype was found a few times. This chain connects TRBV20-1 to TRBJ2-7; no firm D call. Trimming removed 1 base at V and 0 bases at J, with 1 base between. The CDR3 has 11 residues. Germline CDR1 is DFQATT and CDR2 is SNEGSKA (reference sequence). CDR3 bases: TGCAGTGCTAGAGCCTCCTACGAGCAGTACTTC. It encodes CSARASYEQYF.

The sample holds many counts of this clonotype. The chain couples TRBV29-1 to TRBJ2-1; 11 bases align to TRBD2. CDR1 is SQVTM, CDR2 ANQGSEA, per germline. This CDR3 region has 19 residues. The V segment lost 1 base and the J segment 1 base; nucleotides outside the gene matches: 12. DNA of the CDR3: TGCAGCGTTGAAGGGCTAGCGGGGGGCCCGACGCTGTCCTACAATGAGCAGTTCTTC. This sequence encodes CSVEGLAGGPTLSYNEQFF.

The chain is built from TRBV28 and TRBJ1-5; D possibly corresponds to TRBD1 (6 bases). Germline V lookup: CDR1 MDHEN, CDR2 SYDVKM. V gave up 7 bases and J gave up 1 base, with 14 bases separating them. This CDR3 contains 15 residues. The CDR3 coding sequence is TGTGCCAGCACCGCAGGGGATGACAGCAATCAGCCCCAGCATTTT. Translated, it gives CASTAGDDSNQPQHF. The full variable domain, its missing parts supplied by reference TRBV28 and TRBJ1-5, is DVKVTQSSRYLVKRTGEKVFLECVQDMDHENMFWYRQDPGLGLRLIYFSYDVKMKEKGDIPEGYSVSREKKERFSLILESASTNQTSMYLCASTAGDDSNQPQHFGDGTRLSIL.

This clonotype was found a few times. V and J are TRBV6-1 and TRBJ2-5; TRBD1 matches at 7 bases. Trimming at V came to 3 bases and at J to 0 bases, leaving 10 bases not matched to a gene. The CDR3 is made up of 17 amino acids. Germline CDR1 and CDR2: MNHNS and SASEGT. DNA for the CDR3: TGTGCCAGCAGTGACTGGGACAGTGACCCGTACCAAGAGACCCAGTACTTC. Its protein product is CASSDWDSDPYQETQYF.

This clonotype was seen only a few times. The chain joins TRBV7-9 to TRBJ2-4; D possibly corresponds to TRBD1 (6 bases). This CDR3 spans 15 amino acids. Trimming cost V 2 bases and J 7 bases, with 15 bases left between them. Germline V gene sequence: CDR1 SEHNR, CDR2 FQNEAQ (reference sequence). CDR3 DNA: TGTGCCAGCAGCTTATGGGAGACAGGCCAGAACATTCAGTACTTC. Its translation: CASSLWETGQNIQYF.

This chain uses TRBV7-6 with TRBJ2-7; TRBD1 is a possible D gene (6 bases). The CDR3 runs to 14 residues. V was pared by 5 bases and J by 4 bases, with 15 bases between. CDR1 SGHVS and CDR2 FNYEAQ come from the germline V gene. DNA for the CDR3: TGTGCCAGCAGCCCGCGCCAGACAGGATACGAGCAGTACTTC. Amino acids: CASSPRQTGYEQYF.